The rows below give T cell receptor beta chains drawn from one sample of a study of shared clonotypes between healthy human individuals. Assay used: immunoSEQ multiplex PCR; TCRdb lists only in-frame clones, some missing. The data hold about 2.4 million clones, with approximately 93% observed a single time. Sequenced: naive CD4+ T cells from PBMCs. Receptor source: a man aged 18 to 29 in good health. Some clones in this sample may be carry-over from other donors' samples. Each CDR3 is given with its conserved first and last residue. D genes are given only for firm matches. For some rows the clone size is stated as once, few or many, or as a class when expanded; others skip it.

CASSLEAGRYNEQFF	TGTGCCAGCAGTTTAGAAGCGGGACGGTACAATGAGCAGTTCTTC	-	TRBV28	TRBJ2-1	15	TRBD2
CASSLGGQAGYEAFF	TGCGCCAGCAGCTTGGGTGGGCAGGCCGGGTATGAAGCTTTCTTT	-	TRBV5-1	TRBJ1-1	15	-
CAWSRTESYNEQFF	TGTGCCTGGAGCCGGACGGAGTCATACAATGAGCAGTTCTTC	-	TRBV30	TRBJ2-1	14	-
CATSPTSSYEQYF	TGTGCCACCTCGCCCACCAGCTCCTACGAGCAGTACTTC	-	TRBV27	TRBJ2-7	13	-
CASTRDNEQFF	TGTGCCAGCACTAGGGACAATGAGCAGTTCTTC	-	TRBV28	TRBJ2-1	11	-
CASSRGNTEAFF	TGTGCCAGCAGCCGAGGGAACACTGAAGCTTTCTTT	-	TRBV5-4	TRBJ1-1	12	-
CASSLDRQYIEQFF	TGTGCCAGCAGCTTAGATAGACAGTATATTGAGCAGTTCTTC	-	TRBV7-8	TRBJ2-1	14	-
CASNGQGNYGYTF	TGTGCCAGCAACGGACAGGGCAACTATGGCTACACCTTC	-	TRBV25-1	TRBJ1-2	13	TRBD1
CASSSQGGRGGYGYTF	TGTGCCAGCAGCTCCCAGGGGGGGCGAGGAGGCTATGGCTACACCTTC	-	TRBV5-4	TRBJ1-2	16	TRBD1
CASRNTGATGELFF	TGTGCCAGCAGGAATACTGGGGCCACCGGGGAGCTGTTTTTT	-	TRBV6-6	TRBJ2-2	14	-
CASSSLDGTNTEAFF	TGCGCCAGCAGCTCACTGGACGGGACGAACACTGAAGCTTTCTTT	-	TRBV5-1	TRBJ1-1	15	-
CASSLEPHGSYEQYF	TGCGCCAGCAGCTTGGAACCCCATGGCTCCTACGAGCAGTACTTC	-	TRBV5-1	TRBJ2-7	15	-
CASSLTVYGYTF	TGTGCCAGCAGTTTGACTGTCTATGGCTACACCTTC	once	TRBV28	TRBJ1-2	12	-
CASTQRRDRGNQPQHF	TGTGCCAGTACCCAAAGGAGGGACAGGGGGAATCAGCCCCAGCATTTT	-	TRBV19	TRBJ1-5	16	TRBD1
CASSARDLTDQPQHF	TGTGCCAGCAGCGCCAGGGATTTGACTGATCAGCCCCAGCATTTT	-	TRBV4-2	TRBJ1-5	15	-
CASSLSWAGSTEAFF	TGTGCCAGCAGCTTAAGTTGGGCAGGGAGCACTGAAGCTTTCTTT	-	TRBV11-1	TRBJ1-1	15	-
CASSASGTGYNEQFF	TGTGCCAGCAGCGCGTCCGGGACAGGCTACAATGAGCAGTTCTTC	-	TRBV7-2	TRBJ2-1	15	TRBD1
CASSVGASGGSYEQYF	TGTGCCAGCAGCGTAGGAGCTAGCGGGGGCTCCTACGAGCAGTACTTC	-	TRBV9	TRBJ2-7	16	TRBD2
CASSLVTGQETQYF	TGTGCCAGCAGCTTAGTTACGGGTCAAGAGACCCAGTACTTC	once	TRBV11-2	TRBJ2-5	14	-
CASSLLIVYEQYF	TGTGCCAGCAGCCTGCTGATTGTATACGAGCAGTACTTC	-	TRBV6-4	TRBJ2-7	13	-
CASSVSRQGYYEQYF	TGCGCCAGCAGCGTTTCGAGGCAGGGTTACTACGAGCAGTACTTC	-	TRBV5-1	TRBJ2-7	15	-
CASSPRYAAEAFF	TGTGCCAGCAGTCCCCGCTATGCAGCTGAAGCTTTCTTT	once	TRBV6-6	TRBJ1-1	13	-
CASSLEREFPYEQYF	TGTGCCAGCAGTTTGGAGCGGGAGTTCCCCTACGAGCAGTACTTC	-	TRBV27	TRBJ2-7	15	TRBD2
CAWGMGVTDTQYF	TGTGCCTGGGGCATGGGGGTCACAGATACGCAGTATTTT	-	TRBV30	TRBJ2-3	13	-
CASSLVVTSYEQYF	TGCGCCAGCAGCTTGGTTGTGACAAGCTACGAGCAGTACTTC	-	TRBV5-1	TRBJ2-7	14	-
CASSQSATYAFQETQYF	TGTGCCAGCAGCCAATCGGCCACTTATGCGTTCCAAGAGACCCAGTACTTC	-	TRBV14	TRBJ2-5	17	-
CASNGDRVGQPQHF	TGTGCCAGCAACGGCGACAGGGTCGGTCAGCCCCAGCATTTT	-	TRBV6-1	TRBJ1-5	14	TRBD1
CASKEGLSTDTQYF	TGTGCCAGTAAAGAAGGCCTTAGCACAGATACGCAGTATTTT	-	TRBV11-3	TRBJ2-3	14	-
CASSLALRALGADTQYF	TGTGCCAGCAGCTTAGCCCTGAGAGCCTTAGGTGCAGATACGCAGTATTTT	-	TRBV11-2	TRBJ2-3	17	-
CASSLREGAETQYF	TGTGCCAGCAGCCTTAGGGAGGGGGCAGAGACCCAGTACTTC	-	TRBV28	TRBJ2-5	14	-
CASSLVGRVTGELFF	TGTGCCAGCAGCTTAGTGGGCAGGGTAACCGGGGAGCTGTTTTTT	-	TRBV7-9	TRBJ2-2	15	-
CASSPLLAAYEQYF	TGTGCCAGCAGTCCGTTACTAGCGGCCTACGAGCAGTACTTC	-	TRBV27	TRBJ2-7	14	TRBD2
CASEQGARIYGYTF	TGTGCCAGCGAACAGGGGGCGCGGATCTATGGCTACACCTTC	-	TRBV28	TRBJ1-2	14	TRBD1
CASSYSKFTLNTEAFF	TGTGCCAGCAGTTACTCAAAGTTCACCTTGAACACTGAAGCTTTCTTT	-	TRBV6-5	TRBJ1-1	16	-
CASGPRLVWDRRYEQYF	TGTGCCAGCGGGCCTCGCCTGGTGTGGGACAGGAGATACGAGCAGTACTTC	-	TRBV5-8	TRBJ2-7	17	TRBD1
CASSLRRASSYNEQFF	TGTGCCAGCAGCTTGCGGCGGGCGAGCTCCTACAATGAGCAGTTCTTC	-	TRBV7-2	TRBJ2-1	16	-